The text below deals with one T cell receptor (beta chain). CDR3 size: 15 residues. V was clipped by 5 bases and J by 5 bases; unmatched bases: 8. CDR1 and CDR2 from the germline V gene are MNHNY and SVGAGI (reference sequence). In Seattle, patients joined the study during active infection and were tracked longitudinally. These data originate in a study of blood T cell repertoires in COVID-19. Study overall: Sources were T cells, B-cell-depleted T cells, or PBMCs; the material itself was cDNA or gDNA.

Original data processing: Estimated nucleated cell counts came from reference gene primer amplification. The data were produced by immunoSEQ multiplex PCR, yet TCRdb's version contains in-frame clones alone and is incomplete. Clone size and V and J calls were adopted from that table, with D and trimming inferred from the DNA. The sample includes about 370,000 clones, approximately 89% of them seen just once. This TCR was recovered from a woman in her 30s with COVID-19, enrolled during active disease. The genes are TRBV6-6 and TRBJ1-1, with 10 bases identical to TRBD1. Sequenced: peripheral blood. DNA for the CDR3: TGTGCCAGCAGTGACCAGACAGGGGGCATTACTGAAGCTTTCTTT. Its protein product is CASSDQTGGITEAFF.